This passage covers 14 T cell receptor beta chains from one sample sequenced in a study of blood T cell repertoires in COVID-19. TCRdb's table, derived via immunoSEQ multiplex PCR, lists solely in-frame clones and lacks some. The sample includes approximately 140,000 clones, around 80% of them seen just once. Sequencing was done on a sample of peripheral blood. The source of these receptors is a human donor with acute or convalescent COVID-19. The donor label of this sample is uncertain.

At least ten counts were recorded for this clone. The chain joins TRBV9 to TRBJ2-2, with TRBD1 matching 8 bases. Trimming cost V 5 bases and J 3 bases; bases outside gene matches: 6. Germline CDR1 SGDLS, CDR2 YYNGEE. The CDR3 length is 15 residues. This chain's CDR3 is CASSATTGDTGELFF. The CDR3 coding sequence is TGTGCCAGCAGTGCCACGACAGGGGACACCGGGGAGCTGTTTTTT.

This clone was counted once. This chain's CDR3 is CASSVIAGSSYEQYF. The CDR3 DNA reads TGTGCCAGCAGCGTAATAGCGGGCAGCTCCTACGAGCAGTACTTC. This rearrangement joins TRBV9 to TRBJ2-7; 7 nucleotides align to TRBD2. Germline trimming cut 1 base from V and 0 bases from J; bases unmatched to any gene: 4. Germline CDR1 reads SGDLS; CDR2 reads YYNGEE. The CDR3 loop spans 15 amino acids. The entire variable domain, with the rest obtained from reference TRBV9 and TRBJ2-7, is as follows: DSGVTQTPKHLITATGQRVTLRCSPRSGDLSVYWYQQSLDQGLQFLIQYYNGEERAKGNILERFSAQQFPDLHSELNLSSLELGDSALYFCASSVIAGSSYEQYFGPGTRLTVT.

The chain employs TRBV5-8 and TRBJ1-1; 7 nucleotides agree with TRBD1. CDR1 is SGHTS and CDR2 is YDEGEE in the germline V gene. V gave up 0 bases and J gave up 5 bases; unmatched junction bases: 13. The CDR3 spans 17 residues. CDR3 coding DNA: TGTGCCAGCAGCTTGGCGAGACAGGGTGGCCGAAGGACTGAAGCTTTCTTT. Its translation is CASSLARQGGRRTEAFF.

The V gene is TRBV11-2, the J gene TRBJ2-7; D perhaps matches TRBD1 (5 bases). This CDR3 has 12 residues. V lost 2 bases and J 5 bases, leaving 7 bases between the germline ends. The germline CDR1 and CDR2 sequences are SGHAT and FQNNGV. The CDR3 sequence is CASSLSRDEQYF. In nucleotides, the CDR3 is TGTGCCAGCAGCTTATCCAGGGACGAGCAGTACTTC.

This chain connects TRBV11-3 to TRBJ1-1; the D gene is possibly TRBD1 (5 bases). The germline CDR1 and CDR2 sequences are SGHNT and YENEEA. V lost 3 bases and J 6 bases, leaving 11 bases between the germline ends. The CDR3 is 13 residues long. The CDR3 region is CASSFDSEAEAFF. The CDR3 nucleotides are TGTGCCAGCAGCTTCGACAGTGAGGCTGAAGCTTTCTTT.

The DNA for the CDR3 is TGTGCCCTCCGGGACAGGGGGCCCTATAATTCACCCCTCCACTTT. It codes for CALRDRGPYNSPLHF. The chain uses TRBV30 and TRBJ1-6, with TRBD1 identical over 12 bases. The trim removed 8 bases at V and 2 bases at J, leaving 4 bases unmatched. The germline CDR1 and CDR2 sequences are GTSNPN and SVGIG (reference sequence). The CDR3 length is 15 residues.

This chain uses TRBV6-5 with TRBJ1-1; D may be TRBD1 (5 bases). Deletions cut 5 bases from V and 1 base from J, with 14 bases between. Germline CDR1 and CDR2: MNHEY and SVGAGI. The CDR3 loop spans 15 amino acids. The CDR3: CASSRGDSRNTEAFF. The CDR3 DNA is TGTGCCAGCAGTCGTGGGGACTCTAGGAACACTGAAGCTTTCTTT.

The chain joins TRBV5-4 to TRBJ2-7, with 8 bases identical to TRBD1. The CDR3 length is 14 residues. Germline lookup yields CDR1 SGHNT and CDR2 YYREEE (reference sequence). The J segment lost 4 bases and the V segment lost 4 bases, leaving 7 bases of the junction unmatched. The CDR3 nucleotides are TGTGCCAGCAGCGCGCGGACAGGGAGTTACGAGCAGTACTTC. It is translated as CASSARTGSYEQYF.

The chain couples TRBV5-1 to TRBJ2-3; 9 bases agree with TRBD2. This CDR3 comprises 17 residues. Germline V CDR1 and CDR2: SGHRS, YFSETQ. J was trimmed by 5 bases and V by 4 bases; bases with no gene match: 14. The CDR3 loop reads CASSPGTSLRAEDTQYF. The CDR3 DNA reads as TGCGCCAGCAGCCCCGGGACTAGCTTAAGGGCGGAAGATACGCAGTATTTT.

The gene calls are TRBV6-1 and TRBJ1-3, with D perhaps matching TRBD1 (6 bases). This CDR3 has 15 amino acids. Germline V lookup: CDR1 MNHNS, CDR2 SASEGT. Trimming took off 3 bases at V and 0 bases at J, with 9 bases between the two ends. This CDR3 is CASSDIQGSGNTIYF. The CDR3 DNA sequence: TGTGCCAGCAGTGATATACAGGGCTCTGGAAACACCATATATTTT.

The chain recombines TRBV30 with TRBJ1-6; tentative D call: TRBD1 (5 bases). This CDR3 has 15 amino acids. Trimming pared 2 bases from V and 8 bases from J, leaving 16 bases between. The germline V gene has CDR1 GTSNPN and CDR2 SVGIG (reference sequence). Here the CDR3 DNA reads TGTGCCTGGAGTTCAGGGCAGGGAAGAGATTCACCCCTCCACTTT. This gives the protein CAWSSGQGRDSPLHF.

The rearrangement links TRBV6-5 to TRBJ1-5; D is perhaps TRBD1 (6 bases). Trimming removed 5 bases from V and 5 bases from J, with 13 bases in between. The CDR3 runs 14 residues. Per the germline V gene, CDR1 is MNHEY and CDR2 is SVGAGI. This chain's CDR3 is CASSQGYSDQPQHF. The CDR3 nucleotides are TGTGCCAGCAGTCAGGGGTATTCTGATCAGCCCCAGCATTTT.

The chain links TRBV6-5 to TRBJ1-2; TRBD1 agrees at 9 bases. Trimming removed 6 bases from V and 4 bases from J; junction bases left unmatched: 9. Germline values: CDR1 MNHEY, CDR2 SVGAGI. The CDR3 is 15 residues long. In DNA, the CDR3 is TGTGCCAGCAGATCCGGACAGGGGCTTTCCTATGGCTACACCTTC. This encodes CASRSGQGLSYGYTF.

This chain connects TRBV4-1 to TRBJ1-3; 7 bases are shared with TRBD1. This CDR3 region has 17 residues. V gave up 0 bases and J gave up 5 bases; unmatched junction bases: 10. Germline values: CDR1 MGHRA, CDR2 YSYEKL. The CDR3 nucleotides read TGCGCCAGCAGCCAAGATCATTTGGCAGGGGGTCGAAACACCATATATTTT. It encodes CASSQDHLAGGRNTIYF.